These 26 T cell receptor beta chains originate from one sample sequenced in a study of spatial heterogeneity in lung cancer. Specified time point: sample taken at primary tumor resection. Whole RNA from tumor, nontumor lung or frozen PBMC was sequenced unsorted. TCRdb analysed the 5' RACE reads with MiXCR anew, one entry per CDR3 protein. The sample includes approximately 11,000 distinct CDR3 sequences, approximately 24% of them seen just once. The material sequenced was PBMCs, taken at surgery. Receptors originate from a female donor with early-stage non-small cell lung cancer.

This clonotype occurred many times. The chain's CDR3 is CASGTSAYNEQFF. Here the CDR3 DNA reads TGTGCCAGTGGGACTAGCGCCTACAATGAGCAGTTCTTC. The V and J genes are TRBV2 and TRBJ2-1; 10 nucleotides match TRBD2. The germline V gene has CDR1 SNHLY and CDR2 FYNNEI. V lost 9 bases to trimming and J lost 2 bases; unmatched junction nucleotides: 1. This CDR3 spans 13 amino acids.

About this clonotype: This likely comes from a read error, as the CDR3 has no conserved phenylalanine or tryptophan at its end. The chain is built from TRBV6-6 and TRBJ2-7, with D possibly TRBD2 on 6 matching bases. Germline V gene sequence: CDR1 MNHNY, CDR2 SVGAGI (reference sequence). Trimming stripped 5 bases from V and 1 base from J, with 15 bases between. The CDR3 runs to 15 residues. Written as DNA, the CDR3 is TGTGCCAGCAGTCCCTCGGGGGATTCTTCCTACGAGCAGTACTTA. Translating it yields CASSPSGDSSYEQYL.

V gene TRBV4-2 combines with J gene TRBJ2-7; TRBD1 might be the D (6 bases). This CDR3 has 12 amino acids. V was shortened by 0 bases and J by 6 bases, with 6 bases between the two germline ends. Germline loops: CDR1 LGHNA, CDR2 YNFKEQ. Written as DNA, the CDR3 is TGTGCCAGCAGCCAAGAAGGGGGCGAGCAGTACTTC. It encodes CASSQEGGEQYF.

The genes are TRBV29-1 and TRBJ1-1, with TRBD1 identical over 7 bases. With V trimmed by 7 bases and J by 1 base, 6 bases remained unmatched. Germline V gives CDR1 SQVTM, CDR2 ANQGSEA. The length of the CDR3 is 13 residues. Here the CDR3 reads CSAGDSKNTEAFF. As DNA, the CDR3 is TGCAGCGCCGGGGACAGCAAGAACACTGAAGCTTTCTTT. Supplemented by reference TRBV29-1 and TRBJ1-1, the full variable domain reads SAVISQKPSRDICQRGTSLTIQCQVDSQVTMMFWYRQQPGQSLTLIATANQGSEATYESGFVIDKFPISRPNLTFSTLTVSNMSPEDSSIYLCSAGDSKNTEAFFGQGTRLTVV.

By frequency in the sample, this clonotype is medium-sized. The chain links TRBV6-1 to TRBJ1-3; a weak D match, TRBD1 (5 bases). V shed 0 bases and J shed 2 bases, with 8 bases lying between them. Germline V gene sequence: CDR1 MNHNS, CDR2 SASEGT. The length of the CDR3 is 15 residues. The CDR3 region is CASSEAAGTGNTIYF. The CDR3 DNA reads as TGTGCCAGCAGTGAAGCGGCAGGGACTGGAAACACCATATATTTT.

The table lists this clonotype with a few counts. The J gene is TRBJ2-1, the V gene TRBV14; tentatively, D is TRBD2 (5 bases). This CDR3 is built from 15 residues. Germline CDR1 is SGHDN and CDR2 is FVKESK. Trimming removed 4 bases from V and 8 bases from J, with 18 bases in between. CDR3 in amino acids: CASSPKRNQIHEQFF. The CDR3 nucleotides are TGTGCCAGCAGCCCCAAGCGGAACCAAATCCATGAGCAGTTCTTC. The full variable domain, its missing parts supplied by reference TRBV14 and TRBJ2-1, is EAGVTQFPSHSVIEKGQTVTLRCDPISGHDNLYWYRRVMGKEIKFLLHFVKESKQDESGMPNNRFLAERTGGTYSTLKVQPAELEDSGVYFCASSPKRNQIHEQFFGPGTRLTVL.

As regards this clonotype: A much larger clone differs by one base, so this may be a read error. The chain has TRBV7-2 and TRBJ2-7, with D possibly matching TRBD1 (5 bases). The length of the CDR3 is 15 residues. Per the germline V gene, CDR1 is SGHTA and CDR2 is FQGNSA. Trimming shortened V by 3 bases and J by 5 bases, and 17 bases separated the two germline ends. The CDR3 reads CASSFRAVGTHEQYF. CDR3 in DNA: TGTGCCAGCAGCTTCAGGGCAGTGGGCACCCACGAGCAGTACTTC.

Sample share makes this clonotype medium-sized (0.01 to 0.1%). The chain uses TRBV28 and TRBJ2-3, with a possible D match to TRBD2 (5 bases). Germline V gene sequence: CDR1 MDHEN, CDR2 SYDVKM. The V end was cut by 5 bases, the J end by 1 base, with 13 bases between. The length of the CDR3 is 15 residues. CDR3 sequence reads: CASSTTRRGTDTQYF. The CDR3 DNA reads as TGTGCCAGCAGTACTACTAGGCGCGGCACAGATACGCAGTATTTT.

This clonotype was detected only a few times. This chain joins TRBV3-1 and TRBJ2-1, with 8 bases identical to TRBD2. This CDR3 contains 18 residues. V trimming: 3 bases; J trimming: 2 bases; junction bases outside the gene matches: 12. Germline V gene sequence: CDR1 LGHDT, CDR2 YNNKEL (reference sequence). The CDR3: CASSQGREEIITYNEQFF. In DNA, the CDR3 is TGTGCCAGCAGCCAGGGGCGGGAGGAGATTATCACCTACAATGAGCAGTTCTTC.

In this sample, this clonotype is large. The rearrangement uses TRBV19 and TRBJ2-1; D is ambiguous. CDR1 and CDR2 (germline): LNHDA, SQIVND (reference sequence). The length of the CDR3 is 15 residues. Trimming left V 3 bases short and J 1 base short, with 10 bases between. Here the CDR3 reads CASSIKGESYNEQFF. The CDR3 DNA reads TGTGCCAGTAGTATTAAGGGTGAGTCCTACAATGAGCAGTTCTTC.

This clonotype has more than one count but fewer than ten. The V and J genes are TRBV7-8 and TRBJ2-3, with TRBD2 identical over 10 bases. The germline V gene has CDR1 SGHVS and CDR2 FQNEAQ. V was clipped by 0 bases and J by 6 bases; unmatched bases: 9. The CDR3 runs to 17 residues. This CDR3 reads CASSLALAGVGTDTQYF. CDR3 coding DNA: TGTGCCAGCAGCTTAGCTCTAGCGGGAGTAGGGACTGATACGCAGTATTTT.

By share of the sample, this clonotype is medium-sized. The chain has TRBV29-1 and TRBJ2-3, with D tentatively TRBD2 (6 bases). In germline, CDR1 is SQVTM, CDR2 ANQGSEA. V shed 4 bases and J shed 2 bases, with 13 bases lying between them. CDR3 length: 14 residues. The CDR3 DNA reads TGCAGCGTTGGGGCTAGCGCCGTCACAGATACGCAGTATTTT. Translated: CSVGASAVTDTQYF.

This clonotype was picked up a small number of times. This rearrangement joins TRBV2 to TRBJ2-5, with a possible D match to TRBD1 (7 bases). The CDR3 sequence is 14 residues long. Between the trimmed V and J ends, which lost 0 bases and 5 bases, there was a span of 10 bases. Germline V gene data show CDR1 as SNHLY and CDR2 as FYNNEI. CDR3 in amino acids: CASSEAQGGETQYF. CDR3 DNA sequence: TGTGCCAGCAGTGAAGCGCAGGGGGGCGAGACCCAGTACTTC.

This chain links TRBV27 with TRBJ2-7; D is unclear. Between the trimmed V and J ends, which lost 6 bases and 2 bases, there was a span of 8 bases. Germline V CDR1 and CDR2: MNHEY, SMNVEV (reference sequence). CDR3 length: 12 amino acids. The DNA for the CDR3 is TGTGCCAGCAGCCGGGCTCCCTACGAGCAGTACTTC. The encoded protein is CASSRAPYEQYF.

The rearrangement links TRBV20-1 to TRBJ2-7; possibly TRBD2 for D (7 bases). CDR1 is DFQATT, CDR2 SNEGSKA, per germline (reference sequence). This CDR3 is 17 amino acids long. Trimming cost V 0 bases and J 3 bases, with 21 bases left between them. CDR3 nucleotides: TGCAGTGCTAGAGACATCTCAGGGGCGGGAGCCCACTACGAGCAGTACTTC. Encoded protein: CSARDISGAGAHYEQYF.

This chain's CDR3 is CASSRGTSPSEQYF. In DNA, the CDR3 is TGTGCCAGCTCTAGGGGGACTAGTCCTTCCGAGCAGTACTTC. The J gene is TRBJ2-7, the V gene TRBV2; TRBD2 matches 8 bases. In germline, CDR1 is SNHLY, CDR2 FYNNEI. V shed 8 bases, J shed 6 bases, and the junction held 12 bases outside the gene matches. There are 14 residues in the CDR3.

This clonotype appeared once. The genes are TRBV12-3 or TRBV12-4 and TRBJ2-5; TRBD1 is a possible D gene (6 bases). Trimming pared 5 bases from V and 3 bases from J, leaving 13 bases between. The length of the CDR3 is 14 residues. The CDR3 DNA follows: TGTGCCAGCAGTACCGGGACACCAGAAGAGACCCAGTACTTC. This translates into CASSTGTPEETQYF.

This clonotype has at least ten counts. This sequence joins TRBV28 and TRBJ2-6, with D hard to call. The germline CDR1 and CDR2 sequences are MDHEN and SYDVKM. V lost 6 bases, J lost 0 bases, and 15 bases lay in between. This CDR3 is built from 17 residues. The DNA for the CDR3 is TGTGCCAGCAGCGCCTTCGGGCTGAGCTCTGGGGCCAACGTCCTGACTTTC. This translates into CASSAFGLSSGANVLTF.

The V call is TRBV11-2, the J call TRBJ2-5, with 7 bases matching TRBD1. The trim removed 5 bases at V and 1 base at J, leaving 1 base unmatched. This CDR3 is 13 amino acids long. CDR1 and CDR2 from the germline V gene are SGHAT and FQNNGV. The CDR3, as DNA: TGTGCCAGCAGCGGGACAGCCCAAGAGACCCAGTACTTC. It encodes CASSGTAQETQYF.

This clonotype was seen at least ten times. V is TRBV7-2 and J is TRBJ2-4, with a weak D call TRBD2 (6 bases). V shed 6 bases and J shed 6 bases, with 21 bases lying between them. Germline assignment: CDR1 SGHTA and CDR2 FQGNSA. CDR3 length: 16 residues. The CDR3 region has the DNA TGTGCCAGCAGTTCGACGTCCGGGGGATTACGAAACATTCAGTACTTC. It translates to CASSSTSGGLRNIQYF.

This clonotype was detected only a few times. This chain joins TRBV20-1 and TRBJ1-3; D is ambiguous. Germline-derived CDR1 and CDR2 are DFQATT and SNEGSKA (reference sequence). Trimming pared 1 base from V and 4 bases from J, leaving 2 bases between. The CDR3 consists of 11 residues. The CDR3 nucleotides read TGCAGTGCTAGAGGCGGAAACACCATATATTTT. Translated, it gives CSARGGNTIYF.

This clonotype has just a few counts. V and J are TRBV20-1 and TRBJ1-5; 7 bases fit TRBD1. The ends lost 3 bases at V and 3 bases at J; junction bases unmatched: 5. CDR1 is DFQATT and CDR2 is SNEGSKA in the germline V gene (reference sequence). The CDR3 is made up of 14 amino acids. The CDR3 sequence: CSAREQGYNQPQHF. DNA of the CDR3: TGCAGTGCTAGGGAACAGGGGTACAATCAGCCCCAGCATTTT.

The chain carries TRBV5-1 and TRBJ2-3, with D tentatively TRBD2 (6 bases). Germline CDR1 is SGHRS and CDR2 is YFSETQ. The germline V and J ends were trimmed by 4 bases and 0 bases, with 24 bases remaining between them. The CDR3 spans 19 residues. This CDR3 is CASSKNPTRSQTSTDTQYF. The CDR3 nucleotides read TGCGCCAGCAGCAAAAATCCGACTAGGAGCCAGACTAGCACAGATACGCAGTATTTT.

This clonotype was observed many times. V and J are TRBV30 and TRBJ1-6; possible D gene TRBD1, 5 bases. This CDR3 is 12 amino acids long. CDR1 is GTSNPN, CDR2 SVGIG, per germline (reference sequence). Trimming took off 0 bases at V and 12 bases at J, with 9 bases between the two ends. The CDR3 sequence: CAWSVVGGPLHF. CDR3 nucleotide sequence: TGTGCCTGGAGTGTTGTTGGGGGACCCCTCCACTTT.

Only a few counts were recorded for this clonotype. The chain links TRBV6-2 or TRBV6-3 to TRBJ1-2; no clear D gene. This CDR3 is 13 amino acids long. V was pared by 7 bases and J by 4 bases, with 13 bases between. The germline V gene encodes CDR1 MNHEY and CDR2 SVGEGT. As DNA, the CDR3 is TGTGCCAGCAAACACACAGTCCTCTATGGCTACACCTTC. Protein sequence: CASKHTVLYGYTF.

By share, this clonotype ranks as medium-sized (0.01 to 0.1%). The CDR3 protein is CASSLGVFNEQFF. DNA of the CDR3: TGTGCCAGCAGCTTGGGAGTTTTCAATGAGCAGTTCTTC. The J gene is TRBJ2-1, the V gene TRBV5-4; D ambiguous. From germline, CDR1 is SGHNT and CDR2 YYREEE (reference sequence). CDR3 length: 13 amino acids. The ends were cut back, 0 bases at V and 6 bases at J, with 7 bases in the middle.